Listed below are T cell receptor beta chains from one sample, sequenced in a study of response to subunit inactivated influenza vaccine. TCRdb called the RT-PCR reads again in MiXCR, with one record for every CDR3 protein. This table holds 500,000 to 700,000 distinct CDR3 sequences, under 30% found once. These data were also reused for a study on T cells expressing NK-cell markers.

The sample in question was CD4+ T cells sorted from PBMCs, obtained less than 13 days after vaccination. These receptors were taken from a man aged 50 to 59 who received an inactivated influenza vaccine. Both conserved end residues are part of each CDR3. Fields, in order: D gene, J gene, clone size, V gene, CDR3 protein, CDR3 DNA. D genes are given only for firm matches. Clone size is given for some rows only: seen once, a few or many times, or a class if the clone is expanded.

D gene: -
J gene: TRBJ2-1
clone size: once
V gene: TRBV28
CDR3 protein: CASSATRGEQFF
CDR3 DNA: TGTGCCAGCAGCGCCACTAGGGGTGAGCAGTTCTTC

D gene: TRBD2
J gene: TRBJ2-7
clone size: few
V gene: TRBV6-2/TRBV6-3
CDR3 protein: CASSYSLTTGLAPYEQYF
CDR3 DNA: TGTGCCAGCAGTTACTCGCTTACCACGGGACTAGCCCCATACGAGCAGTACTTC

D gene: -
J gene: TRBJ2-1
clone size: -
V gene: TRBV11-2
CDR3 protein: CASSLIPNNEQFF
CDR3 DNA: TGTGCCAGCAGCCTTATCCCGAACAATGAGCAGTTCTTC

D gene: -
J gene: TRBJ2-7
clone size: few
V gene: TRBV7-6
CDR3 protein: CASSLQQMAGRTEQYF
CDR3 DNA: TGTGCCAGCAGCCTCCAGCAAATGGCGGGGAGGACCGAGCAGTACTTC

D gene: -
J gene: TRBJ1-2
clone size: few
V gene: TRBV20-1
CDR3 protein: CSGGGGDYGYTF
CDR3 DNA: TGCAGTGGAGGTGGGGGGGACTATGGCTACACCTTC

D gene: -
J gene: TRBJ1-6
clone size: -
V gene: TRBV4-3
CDR3 protein: CASSQGGDSPLHF
CDR3 DNA: TGCGCCAGCAGCCAAGGGGGTGACTCACCCCTCCACTTT

D gene: TRBD1
J gene: TRBJ2-1
clone size: -
V gene: TRBV20-1
CDR3 protein: CSAYRQGGVHEQFF
CDR3 DNA: TGCAGTGCTTACCGACAGGGGGGAGTACATGAGCAGTTCTTC

D gene: -
J gene: TRBJ2-5
clone size: -
V gene: TRBV3-1
CDR3 protein: CASSQDRIRIETQYF
CDR3 DNA: TGTGCCAGCAGCCAAGATCGGATCAGAATAGAGACCCAGTACTTC

D gene: TRBD1
J gene: TRBJ1-5
clone size: -
V gene: TRBV18
CDR3 protein: CASSPRTGSTNQPQHF
CDR3 DNA: TGTGCCAGCTCACCTAGGACAGGGTCCACAAATCAGCCCCAGCATTTT

D gene: TRBD2
J gene: TRBJ2-1
clone size: many
V gene: TRBV15
CDR3 protein: CATRGTSGRVSYNEQFF
CDR3 DNA: TGTGCCACCCGCGGGACTAGCGGGAGGGTCTCCTACAATGAGCAGTTCTTC

D gene: -
J gene: TRBJ1-6
clone size: -
V gene: TRBV7-9
CDR3 protein: CASSSDLRLGDSPLHF
CDR3 DNA: TGTGCCAGCAGCTCGGATCTTCGCCTGGGAGATTCACCCCTCCACTTT

D gene: TRBD1
J gene: TRBJ2-7
clone size: -
V gene: TRBV12-3/TRBV12-4
CDR3 protein: CASSLPSGTGNKQYF
CDR3 DNA: TGTGCCAGCAGTCTCCCTTCCGGGACAGGGAACAAGCAGTACTTC

D gene: TRBD2
J gene: TRBJ2-6
clone size: -
V gene: TRBV4-1
CDR3 protein: CASSQVIRLAGKPGANVLTF
CDR3 DNA: TGCGCCAGCAGCCAAGTAATCCGACTAGCGGGAAAGCCTGGGGCCAACGTCCTGACTTTC

D gene: -
J gene: TRBJ1-2
clone size: -
V gene: TRBV28
CDR3 protein: CATLQYGYTF
CDR3 DNA: TGTGCCACCCTACAATATGGCTACACCTTC

D gene: TRBD2
J gene: TRBJ2-5
clone size: few
V gene: TRBV29-1
CDR3 protein: CSATPAGVKETQYF
CDR3 DNA: TGCAGCGCCACACCGGCGGGAGTAAAAGAGACCCAGTACTTC

D gene: TRBD2
J gene: TRBJ2-2
clone size: -
V gene: TRBV5-1
CDR3 protein: CASRPVSGVNTGELFF
CDR3 DNA: TGCGCCAGCAGGCCAGTTAGCGGGGTGAACACCGGGGAGCTGTTTTTT

D gene: -
J gene: TRBJ2-7
clone size: few
V gene: TRBV6-1
CDR3 protein: CASLRVGGYEQYF
CDR3 DNA: TGTGCCAGCTTGAGAGTGGGGGGCTACGAGCAGTACTTC

D gene: -
J gene: TRBJ1-5
clone size: -
V gene: TRBV6-6
CDR3 protein: CASSGGINQPQHF
CDR3 DNA: TGTGCCAGCAGTGGGGGGATCAATCAGCCCCAGCATTTT

D gene: TRBD2
J gene: TRBJ2-1
clone size: many
V gene: TRBV5-1
CDR3 protein: CASSIGLALGNEQFF
CDR3 DNA: TGCGCCAGCAGCATAGGACTAGCGCTAGGGAATGAGCAGTTCTTC

D gene: TRBD2
J gene: TRBJ2-7
clone size: few
V gene: TRBV20-1
CDR3 protein: CSATPGTSGRAQQYF
CDR3 DNA: TGCAGTGCTACACCGGGGACTAGCGGGAGGGCCCAGCAGTACTTC

D gene: -
J gene: TRBJ1-6
clone size: -
V gene: TRBV3-1
CDR3 protein: CASSLTAYNSPLHF
CDR3 DNA: TGTGCCAGCAGCCTGACAGCCTATAATTCACCCCTCCACTTT

D gene: -
J gene: TRBJ1-1
clone size: -
V gene: TRBV7-8
CDR3 protein: CASSRADRWNTEAFF
CDR3 DNA: TGTGCCAGCAGCCGAGCAGACAGGTGGAACACTGAAGCTTTCTTT

D gene: -
J gene: TRBJ2-3
clone size: -
V gene: TRBV6-5
CDR3 protein: CASSYSIPSRDTQYF
CDR3 DNA: TGTGCCAGCAGTTACTCGATTCCGAGCCGCGATACGCAGTATTTT

D gene: -
J gene: TRBJ2-7
clone size: -
V gene: TRBV7-9
CDR3 protein: CASTLGTFYEQYF
CDR3 DNA: TGTGCCAGCACCTTGGGGACTTTCTACGAGCAGTACTTC

D gene: -
J gene: TRBJ2-1
clone size: -
V gene: TRBV20-1
CDR3 protein: CSALPSGNEQFF
CDR3 DNA: TGCAGTGCCCTGCCATCTGGTAATGAGCAGTTCTTC

D gene: TRBD1
J gene: TRBJ1-1
clone size: once
V gene: TRBV3-1
CDR3 protein: CASSQVVGTGVPEAFF
CDR3 DNA: TGTGCCAGCAGCCAAGTAGTCGGGACAGGGGTTCCTGAAGCTTTCTTT

D gene: -
J gene: TRBJ2-7
clone size: -
V gene: TRBV9
CDR3 protein: CASSTSDSPLHEQYF
CDR3 DNA: TGTGCCAGCAGCACCTCGGACTCCCCGTTACACGAGCAGTACTTC

D gene: -
J gene: TRBJ2-7
clone size: few
V gene: TRBV11-2
CDR3 protein: CASSLAVGVPTYEQYF
CDR3 DNA: TGTGCCAGCAGCTTAGCCGTCGGGGTCCCCACCTACGAGCAGTACTTC

D gene: -
J gene: TRBJ1-6
clone size: -
V gene: TRBV24-1
CDR3 protein: CATSDGTGTNSPLHF
CDR3 DNA: TGTGCCACCAGTGATGGGACTGGAACCAATTCACCCCTCCACTTT

D gene: TRBD1
J gene: TRBJ2-2
clone size: -
V gene: TRBV19
CDR3 protein: CASSTGQTNTGELFF
CDR3 DNA: TGTGCCAGTAGTACGGGACAGACGAACACCGGGGAGCTGTTTTTT

D gene: -
J gene: TRBJ2-3
clone size: few
V gene: TRBV2
CDR3 protein: CASSLTAGADTQYF
CDR3 DNA: TGTGCCAGCAGTTTGACCGCAGGGGCAGATACGCAGTATTTT

D gene: TRBD2
J gene: TRBJ2-1
clone size: -
V gene: TRBV7-2
CDR3 protein: CASSLAYSGGAAEQFF
CDR3 DNA: TGTGCCAGCAGCTTAGCGTATAGCGGGGGGGCGGCTGAGCAGTTCTTC

D gene: -
J gene: TRBJ2-1
clone size: few
V gene: TRBV7-8
CDR3 protein: CASSSTGHTYNEQFF
CDR3 DNA: TGTGCCAGCAGCTCAACAGGGCATACCTACAATGAGCAGTTCTTC

D gene: -
J gene: TRBJ1-1
clone size: few
V gene: TRBV12-3/TRBV12-4
CDR3 protein: CASSPSQGKRNTEAFF
CDR3 DNA: TGTGCCAGCAGTCCCAGCCAGGGCAAAAGGAACACTGAAGCTTTCTTT

D gene: -
J gene: TRBJ1-5
clone size: many
V gene: TRBV19
CDR3 protein: CASSPGPGQPQHF
CDR3 DNA: TGTGCCAGTAGTCCTGGCCCAGGGCAGCCCCAGCATTTT

D gene: -
J gene: TRBJ1-1
clone size: -
V gene: TRBV4-1
CDR3 protein: CASRPTGFQGEAFF
CDR3 DNA: TGCGCCAGCAGACCAACGGGGTTCCAGGGCGAAGCTTTCTTT

D gene: -
J gene: TRBJ2-7
clone size: -
V gene: TRBV20-1
CDR3 protein: CSARDVTRSSYEQYF
CDR3 DNA: TGCAGTGCTAGAGACGTTACCCGGAGCTCCTACGAGCAGTACTTC

D gene: TRBD1
J gene: TRBJ2-1
clone size: few
V gene: TRBV10-1
CDR3 protein: CASRQGGSYNEQFF
CDR3 DNA: TGCGCCTCCCGACAGGGGGGCTCCTACAATGAGCAGTTCTTC

D gene: -
J gene: TRBJ2-3
clone size: many
V gene: TRBV19
CDR3 protein: CASSPPGTITDTQYF
CDR3 DNA: TGTGCCAGTAGTCCCCCCGGGACAATCACAGATACGCAGTATTTT

D gene: -
J gene: TRBJ2-7
clone size: few
V gene: TRBV4-2
CDR3 protein: CATPPRDRFSYEQYF
CDR3 DNA: TGTGCCACCCCGCCCCGCGACAGGTTCTCCTACGAGCAGTACTTC

D gene: TRBD2
J gene: TRBJ2-1
clone size: -
V gene: TRBV29-1
CDR3 protein: CSVGLAGPNEQFF
CDR3 DNA: TGCAGCGTAGGACTAGCGGGGCCCAATGAGCAGTTCTTC

D gene: TRBD1
J gene: TRBJ1-4
clone size: few
V gene: TRBV6-1
CDR3 protein: CASSGQARHEKLFF
CDR3 DNA: TGTGCCAGCAGCGGACAGGCTCGGCATGAAAAACTGTTTTTT

D gene: TRBD2
J gene: TRBJ2-3
clone size: -
V gene: TRBV7-2
CDR3 protein: CASNSAYPGGRGDTQYF
CDR3 DNA: TGTGCCAGCAACTCCGCTTATCCGGGAGGCCGAGGGGATACGCAGTATTTT

D gene: TRBD1
J gene: TRBJ1-5
clone size: -
V gene: TRBV12-3/TRBV12-4
CDR3 protein: CASSTQGARQPQHF
CDR3 DNA: TGTGCCAGCAGTACACAGGGGGCGCGTCAGCCCCAGCATTTT

D gene: -
J gene: TRBJ2-1
clone size: -
V gene: TRBV7-6
CDR3 protein: CASSLGNRIDNEQFF
CDR3 DNA: TGTGCCAGCAGCTTAGGGAACAGGATCGACAATGAGCAGTTCTTC

D gene: TRBD1
J gene: TRBJ2-1
clone size: -
V gene: TRBV28
CDR3 protein: CASSRDRGTLYNEQFF
CDR3 DNA: TGTGCCAGCAGTAGGGACAGGGGCACCCTCTACAATGAGCAGTTCTTC